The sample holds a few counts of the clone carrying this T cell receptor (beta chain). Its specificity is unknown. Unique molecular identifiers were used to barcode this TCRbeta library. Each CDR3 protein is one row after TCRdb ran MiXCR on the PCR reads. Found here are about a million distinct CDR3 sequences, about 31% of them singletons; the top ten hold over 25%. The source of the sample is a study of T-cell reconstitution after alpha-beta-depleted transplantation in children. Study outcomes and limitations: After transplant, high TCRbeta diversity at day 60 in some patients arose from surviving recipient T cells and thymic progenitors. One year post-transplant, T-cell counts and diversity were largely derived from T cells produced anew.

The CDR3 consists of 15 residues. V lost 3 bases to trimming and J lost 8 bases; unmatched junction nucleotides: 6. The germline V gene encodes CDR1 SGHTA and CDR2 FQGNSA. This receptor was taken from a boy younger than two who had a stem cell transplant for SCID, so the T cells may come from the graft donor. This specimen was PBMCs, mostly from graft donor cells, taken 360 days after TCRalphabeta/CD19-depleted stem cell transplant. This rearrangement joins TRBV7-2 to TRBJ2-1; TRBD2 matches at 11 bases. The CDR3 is CASSFRLAGGYEQFF. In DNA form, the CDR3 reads TGTGCCAGCAGCTTTCGGCTAGCGGGGGGATATGAGCAGTTCTTC.